Reported below is one TCR beta chain. Its specificity is not known. The sample carries other DNA sequences with the same CDR3. The entry originates in a study of beta chain features in type 1 diabetes. Whole-study context: Patient and healthy donor groups were alike in age, gender and cell yields. General study points: For Type 1 diabetes patients, all four CD4+ subsets carried TCRB CDR3s that were moderately but significantly shorter.

Donors contributed one heparinised blood draw apiece, averaging about 100 mL. Sorting of CD4+ naive, central memory, regulatory and stem cell-like memory cells was performed via CD45RO/CCR7/CD25/CD127/CD95/CD27. The whole isolated RNA underwent reverse transcription, so sequencing captured expressed TCRB transcripts. Sequencing used immunoSEQ multiplex PCR; TCRdb keeps in-frame clones, though not all of them. This sample has 250,000 to 300,000 clones, with approximately 8.1% found just once. This CDR3 comprises 13 residues. Germline assignment: CDR1 SNHLY and CDR2 FYNNEI. Trimming left V 5 bases short and J 3 bases short, with 10 bases between.

The chain couples TRBV2 to TRBJ1-1, with D maybe TRBD1 (5 bases). The receptor comes from a woman aged 18-29 years in good health. Sequenced material: central memory CD4+ T cells from blood. The CDR3 protein is CASSPRGDTEAFF. CDR3 nucleotides: TGTGCCAGCAGTCCTAGGGGAGACACTGAAGCTTTCTTT.